By sample share, the clone carrying this T cell receptor (beta chain) is medium-sized (0.01 to 0.1%). Antigen unknown. This sample was taken from a study of T cell responses to AZD1222 COVID-19 vaccine. Study-wide background: Second-dose timings of about 4 or about 12 weeks were pooled. Study-level points and caveats: Seropositivity was recorded at baseline in only a handful of AZD1222 recipients. Donors skewed white British and female; clonal diversity was possibly underestimated. The study found vaccine-associated CD4 TCRs spanning spike, dominant at 160-218 and 743-854.

Germline V gene lookup returns CDR1 SQVTM and CDR2 ANQGSEA. V dropped 6 bases and J dropped 0 bases, with 14 bases sitting between them. This CDR3 is 14 amino acids long. Only in-frame clones appear in the TCRdb table, and some are missing; sequencing was by immunoSEQ multiplex PCR. The sample has approximately 150,000 clones; approximately 89% are singletons. V usage is TRBV29-1 and J usage is TRBJ1-2; the D gene is possibly TRBD1 (6 bases). Material: peripheral blood, obtained on day 0 of AZD1222 vaccination. This TCR was sampled from an adult in good health. Here the CDR3 reads CSVNRDNSNYGYTF. The CDR3 DNA follows: TGCAGCGTCAACCGGGACAACTCTAACTATGGCTACACCTTC. Looking up the rest from reference TRBV29-1 and TRBJ1-2 gives the full variable domain: SAVISQKPSRDICQRGTSLTIQCQVDSQVTMMFWYRQQPGQSLTLIATANQGSEATYESGFVIDKFPISRPNLTFSTLTVSNMSPEDSSIYLCSVNRDNSNYGYTFGSGTRLTVV.